This entry lists 21 T cell receptor beta chains sequenced from one sample in a study of blood T cell repertoires in COVID-19. TCRdb's copy holds only in-frame clones and misses some; the assay was immunoSEQ multiplex PCR. This table holds fewer than 200,000 clones, 79% found once. The sample taken for sequencing was peripheral blood. These receptors were collected from a woman aged 55 to 70 with COVID-19, enrolled during active disease.

Points on this clone: Other DNA sequences in the sample encode the same CDR3. The chain joins TRBV5-1 to TRBJ2-2; D remains ambiguous. The germline gives CDR1 SGHRS, CDR2 YFSETQ. This CDR3 contains 14 residues. With 0 bases removed from V and 2 bases from J, the gap between germline ends came to 5 bases. CDR3 amino acids: CASSLDSNTGELFF. The DNA of the CDR3 is TGCGCCAGCAGCTTGGACAGTAACACCGGGGAGCTGTTTTTT.

The V call is TRBV28, the J call TRBJ1-4; 8 nucleotides match TRBD1. Germline-derived CDR1 and CDR2 are MDHEN and SYDVKM. The V and J ends lost 10 bases and 5 bases, in that order; junction bases with no gene match: 12. This CDR3 contains 15 residues. The CDR3 nucleotides read TGTGCCACGCATTCCCCGGGACAGGCAAATGAAAAACTGTTTTTT. It encodes CATHSPGQANEKLFF. The variable domain in full, with the rest retrieved from reference TRBV28 and TRBJ1-4, is DVKVTQSSRYLVKRTGEKVFLECVQDMDHENMFWYRQDPGLGLRLIYFSYDVKMKEKGDIPEGYSVSREKKERFSLILESASTNQTSMYLCATHSPGQANEKLFFGSGTQLSVL.

The chain joins TRBV5-1 to TRBJ2-5, with D possibly being TRBD2 (5 bases). CDR1 and CDR2 (germline): SGHRS, YFSETQ. Trimming took off 0 bases at V and 4 bases at J, with 10 bases between the two ends. This CDR3 is built from 14 residues. In nucleotides, the CDR3 is TGCGCCAGCAGCTTGGGAGCGGCAGCAGAGACCCAGTACTTC. Its protein product is CASSLGAAAETQYF.

This chain connects TRBV6-5 to TRBJ1-2; weak D call: TRBD1 (5 bases). The CDR3 covers 14 residues. CDR1 and CDR2 from the germline V gene are MNHEY and SVGAGI. Trimming pared 6 bases from V and 4 bases from J, leaving 15 bases between. The CDR3 is CASSGTEGTYGYTF. CDR3 DNA: TGTGCCAGCAGCGGGACGGAGGGTACCTATGGCTACACCTTC.

The genes are TRBV11-3 and TRBJ2-2; perhaps TRBD2 as D (5 bases). Germline V lookup: CDR1 SGHNT, CDR2 YENEEA. The V and J ends lost 5 bases and 5 bases respectively, with 9 bases between them. The CDR3 is 13 amino acids. The CDR3 loop is CASSPWRTGELFF. The CDR3 nucleotides are TGTGCCAGCAGCCCTTGGAGGACCGGGGAGCTGTTTTTT.

The rearrangement uses TRBV19 and TRBJ1-3; possible D gene TRBD1, 6 bases. The V gene's germline CDR1 is LNHDA and CDR2 SQIVND (reference sequence). V shed 5 bases and J shed 0 bases, with 11 bases lying between them. This CDR3 has 15 amino acids. CDR3 bases: TGTGCCAGTAGTGTGACAGGCGGCTCTGGAAACACCATATATTTT. It translates to CASSVTGGSGNTIYF. The full variable domain, completed using reference TRBV19 and TRBJ1-3, is DGGITQSPKYLFRKEGQNVTLSCEQNLNHDAMYWYRQDPGQGLRLIYYSQIVNDFQKGDIAEGYSVSREKKESFPLTVTSAQKNPTAFYLCASSVTGGSGNTIYFGEGSWLTVV.

The V and J genes are TRBV6-5 and TRBJ1-1, with a weak D call TRBD1 (6 bases). V lost 5 bases to trimming and J lost 3 bases, with 13 bases between them. The CDR3 totals 14 residues. Germline V gene data show CDR1 as MNHEY and CDR2 as SVGAGI. CDR3 bases: TGTGCCAGCAGTAGAATACAGGGATACACTGAAGCTTTCTTT. This sequence encodes CASSRIQGYTEAFF.

V and J are TRBV5-1 and TRBJ2-3; D unresolved. The CDR3 length is 16 residues. Germline assignment: CDR1 SGHRS and CDR2 YFSETQ. V was pared by 0 bases and J by 3 bases, with 14 bases between. The CDR3 protein is CASSLVTSASTDTQYF. Here the CDR3 DNA reads TGCGCCAGCAGCTTGGTGACGTCAGCGTCGACAGATACGCAGTATTTT.

The chain has TRBV24-1 and TRBJ2-1; 10 bases agree with TRBD2. The CDR3 totals 16 residues. The J segment lost 4 bases and the V segment lost 2 bases, leaving 4 bases of the junction unmatched. CDR1 KGHDR and CDR2 SFDVKD come from the germline V gene. The CDR3 reads CATSDWKREGYNEQFF. The CDR3 DNA sequence: TGTGCCACCAGTGATTGGAAGCGGGAGGGGTACAATGAGCAGTTCTTC.

The J gene is TRBJ2-1, the V gene TRBV4-1; the D gene is possibly TRBD1 (6 bases). The V end lost 0 bases, the J end lost 7 bases, and 16 bases lay between the germline ends. Germline CDR1 and CDR2: MGHRA and YSYEKL. The CDR3 has 16 residues. In DNA form, the CDR3 reads TGCGCCAGCAGCCAAGAACCCCCCAGGGGATGGAATGAGCAGTTCTTC. This sequence encodes CASSQEPPRGWNEQFF.

The V call is TRBV3-1 (or the pseudogene TRBV3-2), the J call TRBJ1-1; D is possibly TRBD1 (6 bases). Germline-derived CDR1 and CDR2 are LGHDT and YNNKEL (reference sequence). The CDR3 has 13 residues. Trimming stripped 2 bases from V and 3 bases from J, with 7 bases between. The CDR3 DNA reads as TGTGCCAGCAGCCAATACAGGGACACTGAAGCTTTCTTT. It translates to CASSQYRDTEAFF.

J is TRBJ2-5 and V is TRBV7-3, with 10 bases lining up with TRBD2. The CDR3 has 15 residues. V dropped 5 bases and J dropped 3; count of bases not matched to a gene: 6. In germline, CDR1 is SGHTA, CDR2 FQGTGA. The CDR3 bases are TGTGCCAGCAGCCCCGGAGGACTAGCGGAAGAGACCCAGTACTTC. It encodes CASSPGGLAEETQYF.

This clone was counted a few times. The rearrangement uses TRBV19 and TRBJ1-5; a possible D gene is TRBD1 (6 bases). CDR3 size: 13 residues. The V gene lost 4 bases and the J gene lost 7 bases, with 11 bases spanning the gap. CDR1 is LNHDA, CDR2 SQIVND, per germline (reference sequence). CDR3 in amino acids: CASSTTGLQPQHF. For the CDR3, the DNA is TGTGCCAGTAGTACAACAGGGCTCCAGCCCCAGCATTTT.

In nucleotides, the CDR3 is TGTGCCAGCTCACCACCCGGAGTAAGCGAGGCCTACGAGCAGTACTTC. This translates into CASSPPGVSEAYEQYF. The chain employs TRBV18 and TRBJ2-7; D is ambiguous. This CDR3 is built from 16 residues. V lost 0 bases and J lost 2, with 14 bases in between. The germline gives CDR1 KGHSH, CDR2 LQKENI.

V usage is TRBV14 and J usage is TRBJ1-1, with D maybe TRBD1 (6 bases). CDR1 is SGHDN, CDR2 FVKESK, per germline. Between the trimmed V and J ends, which lost 6 bases and 5 bases, there was a span of 22 bases. This CDR3 is 16 amino acids long. The CDR3, as DNA: TGTGCCAGCAGACCGCTCGGGCTAGGGGGAAGTACTGAAGCTTTCTTT. It specifies CASRPLGLGGSTEAFF.

This sequence joins TRBV6-8 and TRBJ2-4; TRBD1 agrees at 8 bases. V shed 2 bases and J 2 bases; nucleotides not matched to a gene: 5. This CDR3 has 16 amino acids. CDR1 and CDR2 from the germline V gene are MNHGY and SAAAGT. DNA of the CDR3: TGTGCCAGCAGTTACGTCAGGGGGCAGACCAAAAACATTCAGTACTTC. This translates into CASSYVRGQTKNIQYF.

This rearrangement joins TRBV6-4 to TRBJ2-1; no clear D gene. Germline lookup yields CDR1 MRHNA and CDR2 SNTAGT. V lost 4 bases, J lost 6 bases, and 10 bases lay in between. The CDR3 runs 13 residues. The chain's CDR3 is CASSVEIGNEQFF. The CDR3 nucleotides are TGTGCCAGCAGTGTGGAGATCGGCAATGAGCAGTTCTTC.

The rearrangement joins TRBV15 to TRBJ1-5; a weak D match, TRBD1 (6 bases). CDR3 length equals 20 residues. Germline-derived CDR1 and CDR2 are LNHNV and YYDKDF (reference sequence). V was pared by 3 bases and J by 0 bases, with 24 bases between. DNA of the CDR3: TGTGCCACCAGCAGCACCCAGGGGTTTTCGATGGTGTTTAGCAATCAGCCCCAGCATTTT. As protein: CATSSTQGFSMVFSNQPQHF.

V is TRBV21-1 and J is TRBJ2-7; TRBD2 is the table's D call, not checked against the DNA. TRBV21-1 is given as a pseudogene. The CDR3 consists of 17 residues. The CDR3 spells CASSKAGRDLSSYEQYV. The CDR3 DNA reads TGTGCCAGCAGCAAAGCGGGCAGGGACTTAAGCTCCTACGAGCAGTACGTC.

CDR3 sequence (DNA): TGTGCCAGCAGCTTAGGGGCGGGGGGGGAATATCAGCCCCAGCATTTT. Protein product: CASSLGAGGEYQPQHF. The chain has TRBV11-2 and TRBJ1-5; D is perhaps TRBD1 (5 bases). The germline V gene encodes CDR1 SGHAT and CDR2 FQNNGV. The CDR3 sequence is 16 residues long. V gave up 1 base and J gave up 5 bases, with 15 bases separating them.

The V gene is TRBV5-6, the J gene TRBJ1-5, with D possibly being TRBD1 (6 bases). The V gene lost 3 bases and the J gene lost 3 bases, with 13 bases spanning the gap. The germline CDR1 and CDR2 sequences are SGHDT and YYEEEE. This CDR3 contains 15 residues. DNA of the CDR3: TGTGCCAGCAGCTCATCGACAGGTAACAATCAGCCCCAGCATTTT. It specifies CASSSSTGNNQPQHF. The full variable domain, in which reference TRBV5-6 and TRBJ1-5 provide the parts outside the CDR3, is DAGVTQSPTHLIKTRGQQVTLRCSPKSGHDTVSWYQQALGQGPQFIFQYYEEEERQRGNFPDRFSGHQFPNYSSELNVNALLLGDSALYLCASSSSTGNNQPQHFGDGTRLSIL.